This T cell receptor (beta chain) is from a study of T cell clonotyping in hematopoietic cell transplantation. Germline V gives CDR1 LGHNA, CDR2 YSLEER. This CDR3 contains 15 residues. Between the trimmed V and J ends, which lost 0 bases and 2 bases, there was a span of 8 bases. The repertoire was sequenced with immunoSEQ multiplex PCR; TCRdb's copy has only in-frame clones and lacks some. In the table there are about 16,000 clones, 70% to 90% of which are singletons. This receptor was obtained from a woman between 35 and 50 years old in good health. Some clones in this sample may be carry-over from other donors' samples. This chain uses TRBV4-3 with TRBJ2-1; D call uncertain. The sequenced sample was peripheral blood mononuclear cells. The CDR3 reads CASSQEVGTYNEQFF. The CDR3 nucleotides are TGCGCCAGCAGCCAAGAGGTGGGCACCTACAATGAGCAGTTCTTC.